This T cell receptor beta chain appears in the sequencing data of a study of shared clonotypes between healthy human individuals. TCRdb's copy holds only in-frame clones and misses some; the assay was immunoSEQ multiplex PCR. The sample includes 550,000 to 600,000 clones, roughly 98% seen only once; the top ten take 0.3%. Naive CD8 cells were CD45RO-negative, positively selected for CCR7, excluding terminally differentiated effector memory CD45RA+ cells. CDR3 size: 20 residues. Germline CDR1 ENHRY, CDR2 SYGVKD. Germline trimming cut 5 bases from V and 1 base from J; bases unmatched to any gene: 21. Sequencing was carried out using naive CD8+ T cells sorted from blood. The source of this sequence is a man between 25 and 39 years old in good health. This chain links TRBV10-3 with TRBJ2-3, with 7 bases matching TRBD2. This chain's CDR3 is CAISPSIGRENALGTDTQYF. The CDR3 coding sequence is TGTGCCATCAGTCCCAGCATTGGGCGGGAGAATGCATTGGGCACAGATACGCAGTATTTT.